Each of the 29 T cell receptor beta chains below was sequenced from the same sample in a study of shared clonotypes between healthy human individuals. Repertoires were generated with immunoSEQ multiplex PCR, while TCRdb's copy carries only in-frame clones and drops some. The data contain around 2.3 million clones, 90% to 97% of them singletons. Material for sequencing was naive CD4+ T cells sorted from blood. Documented subset: CD45RA+ positively selected. The origin of the receptors is a man aged 18 to 30 in good health.

This clone appeared once. Other nucleotide sequences in the sample specify the same CDR3. The V call is TRBV7-2, the J call TRBJ2-7, with TRBD1 matching 7 bases. With V trimmed by 5 bases and J by 0 bases, 1 base remained unmatched. The germline gives CDR1 SGHTA, CDR2 FQGNSA. The CDR3 sequence is 13 residues long. The DNA of the CDR3 is TGTGCCAGCAGCCGGGACAGCTCCTACGAGCAGTACTTC. Amino acids: CASSRDSSYEQYF.

This clone was found once. The chain recombines TRBV19 with TRBJ2-5, with 8 bases identical to TRBD1. In germline, CDR1 is LNHDA, CDR2 SQIVND (reference sequence). The CDR3 spans 16 residues. V trimming: 2 bases; J trimming: 2 bases; junction bases outside the gene matches: 7. The CDR3 nucleotides are TGTGCCAGTAGTATATTCGGGACAGGATCTCAAGAGACCCAGTACTTC. Its translation is CASSIFGTGSQETQYF.

The chain joins TRBV6-5 to TRBJ2-7; D call uncertain. CDR3 size: 15 residues. The germline V and J ends were trimmed by 0 bases and 0 bases, with 9 bases remaining between them. Germline V gives CDR1 MNHEY, CDR2 SVGAGI. The CDR3 spells CASSYSPDHSYEQYF. CDR3 bases: TGTGCCAGCAGTTACTCACCGGATCACTCCTACGAGCAGTACTTC.

A note on this clone: At the DNA level, this CDR3 is encoded by other sequences in the same sample as well. The chain carries TRBV5-6 and TRBJ1-5; D might be TRBD1 (5 bases). CDR1 is SGHDT and CDR2 is YYEEEE in the germline V gene. This CDR3 is built from 16 residues. V lost 2 bases to trimming and J lost 1 base, with 13 bases between them. This chain's CDR3 is CASSLGGGGSNQPQHF. The DNA of the CDR3 is TGTGCCAGCAGCTTAGGCGGTGGGGGGAGCAATCAGCCCCAGCATTTT.

The chain carries TRBV15 and TRBJ2-1; 13 bases agree with TRBD2. From germline, CDR1 is LNHNV and CDR2 YYDKDF (reference sequence). This CDR3 has 17 amino acids. V gave up 3 bases and J gave up 6 bases; unmatched junction bases: 8. Here the CDR3 DNA reads TGTGCCACCAGCAGTGACCCGGGACTAGCGGGAACCAATGAGCAGTTCTTC. Translating it yields CATSSDPGLAGTNEQFF.

The V gene is TRBV5-6, the J gene TRBJ1-1; 12 bases match TRBD1. Germline CDR1 and CDR2: SGHDT and YYEEEE. Trimming took 4 bases from V and 4 from J; bases not matched to a gene: 8. The CDR3 runs to 16 residues. Written as DNA, the CDR3 is TGTGCCAGCAGCCAAGGGACAGGGGGCATGGGCACTGAAGCTTTCTTT. Translating it yields CASSQGTGGMGTEAFF.

This sequence joins TRBV7-9 and TRBJ2-2, with D possibly TRBD1 on 5 matching bases. This CDR3 region has 13 residues. Germline V lookup: CDR1 SEHNR, CDR2 FQNEAQ (reference sequence). Trimming removed 5 bases from V and 2 bases from J, with 6 bases in between. The CDR3 nucleotides are TGTGCCAGCAGCAGGGGCAACACCGGGGAGCTGTTTTTT. This codes for CASSRGNTGELFF. The whole variable domain, remainder taken from reference TRBV7-9 and TRBJ2-2, is DTGVSQNPRHKITKRGQNVTFRCDPISEHNRLYWYRQTLGQGPEFLTYFQNEAQLEKSRLLSDRFSAERPKGSFSTLEIQRTEQGDSAMYLCASSRGNTGELFFGEGSRLTVL.

The chain employs TRBV2 and TRBJ2-3; no firm D call. CDR3 length: 17 residues. Germline V CDR1 and CDR2: SNHLY, FYNNEI. Trimming pared 2 bases from V and 3 bases from J, leaving 18 bases between. The CDR3 loop reads CASSESSTARPTDTQYF. The CDR3 region has the DNA TGTGCCAGCAGTGAATCGTCCACTGCGAGGCCGACAGATACGCAGTATTTT.

V usage is TRBV9 and J usage is TRBJ1-3; D may be TRBD1 (6 bases). The CDR3 is 15 residues long. Between the trimmed V and J ends, which lost 1 base and 7 bases, there was a span of 15 bases. Germline CDR1 reads SGDLS; CDR2 reads YYNGEE. CDR3: CASSVLGGAGNTIYF. DNA for the CDR3: TGTGCCAGCAGCGTATTAGGGGGGGCAGGGAACACCATATATTTT.

The chain recombines TRBV6-1 with TRBJ1-5; D is perhaps TRBD1 (5 bases). The CDR3 spans 14 residues. Per the germline V gene, CDR1 is MNHNS and CDR2 is SASEGT. Trimming removed 6 bases at V and 3 bases at J, with 12 bases between. CDR3: CASRADSVNQPQHF. The CDR3 bases are TGTGCCAGCAGGGCCGACAGCGTCAATCAGCCCCAGCATTTT.

Points on this clone: The sample has other DNA sequences that encode this CDR3 too. The J gene is TRBJ1-2, the V gene TRBV10-3; D is uncertain. CDR1 ENHRY and CDR2 SYGVKD come from the germline V gene. V shed 4 bases and J shed 3 bases, with 3 bases lying between them. The CDR3 loop spans 11 amino acids. As DNA, the CDR3 is TGTGCCATCAGTGCAGACTATGGCTACACCTTC. This translates into CAISADYGYTF.

A single count supports this clone. The chain couples TRBV5-4 to TRBJ2-1; D gene uncertain. V was cut by 1 base and J by 4 bases, with 6 bases left in between. Germline V lookup: CDR1 SGHNT, CDR2 YYREEE (reference sequence). This CDR3 is 13 amino acids long. This CDR3 reads CASSLIGYNEQFF. The CDR3, as DNA: TGTGCCAGCAGCTTGATCGGGTACAATGAGCAGTTCTTC. Filled out from reference TRBV5-4 and TRBJ2-1, the complete variable domain reads ETGVTQSPTHLIKTRGQQVTLRCSSQSGHNTVSWYQQALGQGPQFIFQYYREEENGRGNFPPRFSGLQFPNYSSELNVNALELDDSALYLCASSLIGYNEQFFGPGTRLTVL.

V gene TRBV28 combines with J gene TRBJ2-7; D remains ambiguous. In germline, CDR1 is MDHEN, CDR2 SYDVKM. CDR3 length: 13 residues. Trimming took off 5 bases at V and 1 base at J, with 9 bases between the two ends. The CDR3 nucleotides are TGTGCCAGCAGTGGCCCCGAATCCTACGAGCAGTACTTC. Amino acids: CASSGPESYEQYF. Variable domain in full (rest from reference TRBV28 and TRBJ2-7): DVKVTQSSRYLVKRTGEKVFLECVQDMDHENMFWYRQDPGLGLRLIYFSYDVKMKEKGDIPEGYSVSREKKERFSLILESASTNQTSMYLCASSGPESYEQYFGPGTRLTVT.

The V gene is TRBV7-9, the J gene TRBJ2-7, with TRBD2 identical over 12 bases. Germline loops: CDR1 SEHNR, CDR2 FQNEAQ (reference sequence). After removal of 5 bases from V and 4 bases from J, the junction contained 6 bases not matched to a gene. This CDR3 has 15 amino acids. CDR3 protein: CASSPRTSGVYEQYF. CDR3 DNA: TGTGCCAGCAGCCCGAGGACTAGCGGGGTTTACGAGCAGTACTTC.

The genes are TRBV5-4 and TRBJ1-6; TRBD1 agrees at 7 bases. J was trimmed by 8 bases and V by 0 bases; bases with no gene match: 5. The CDR3 consists of 15 residues. Germline loops: CDR1 SGHNT, CDR2 YYREEE (reference sequence). The CDR3 loop reads CASSLAMQGDSPLHF. For the CDR3, the DNA is TGTGCCAGCAGCTTGGCCATGCAGGGGGATTCACCCCTCCACTTT.

CDR3 coding DNA: TGTGCTAGGAGATCCTGGCTAGCGGGAAAAGAGACCCAGTACTTC. This sequence encodes CARRSWLAGKETQYF. This chain connects TRBV12-5 to TRBJ2-5, with TRBD2 matching over 9 bases. Per the germline V gene, CDR1 is LGHNT and CDR2 is FRNRAP. The CDR3 is 15 amino acids. Trimming at V came to 9 bases and at J to 3 bases, leaving 11 bases not matched to a gene.

The chain carries TRBV19 and TRBJ1-2; D gene unclear. Per germline, CDR1 LNHDA and CDR2 SQIVND (reference sequence). This CDR3 spans 15 amino acids. V was pared by 3 bases and J by 4 bases, with 15 bases between. The CDR3 nucleotides are TGTGCCAGTAGTATTCCTAAAGGGCAGATCTATGGCTACACCTTC. Protein sequence: CASSIPKGQIYGYTF.

This clone has a single count. The chain links TRBV10-3 to TRBJ1-5, with D possibly being TRBD1 (5 bases). Germline lookup yields CDR1 ENHRY and CDR2 SYGVKD. The CDR3 is 15 amino acids. Trimming cost V 10 bases and J 4 bases, with 20 bases left between them. Here the CDR3 reads CATYKGDGRNQPQHF. In nucleotides, the CDR3 is TGTGCCACCTACAAAGGGGACGGTAGGAATCAGCCCCAGCATTTT.

The chain combines TRBV30 with TRBJ1-2; D is ambiguous. The CDR3 totals 13 residues. Trimming left V 0 bases short and J 8 bases short, with 13 bases between. CDR1 is GTSNPN and CDR2 is SVGIG in the germline V gene (reference sequence). CDR3 region: CAWSVPSPEGYTF. CDR3 in DNA: TGTGCCTGGAGTGTACCCTCTCCGGAGGGCTACACCTTC.

The sample holds one count of this clone. CDR3 DNA: TGTGCCAGCAGCCTTTCGATACAGGGGAGGTACGAGCAGTACTTC. It codes for CASSLSIQGRYEQYF. The gene calls are TRBV13 and TRBJ2-7; TRBD1 is a possible D gene (7 bases). Trimming took 5 bases from V and 4 from J, leaving 18 bases between them. The CDR3 totals 15 residues. Germline V gives CDR1 PRHDT, CDR2 FYEKMQ (reference sequence).

The DNA of the CDR3 is TGCGCCAGCAGCCGCAGCCTAGCGGGGGGGAACGAGCAGTACTTC. Amino acids: CASSRSLAGGNEQYF. The V gene is TRBV5-1, the J gene TRBJ2-7; 12 bases are shared with TRBD2. The J segment lost 5 bases and the V segment lost 4 bases, leaving 7 bases of the junction unmatched. CDR3 length: 15 residues. Germline CDR1 SGHRS, CDR2 YFSETQ.

On this clone: Other DNA sequences of this sample code for an identical CDR3. The rearrangement uses TRBV10-3 and TRBJ1-5; 11 bases map to TRBD1. The CDR3 runs 16 residues. Unmatched junction bases numbered 2, after V lost 0 bases and J lost 4 bases. Germline V gene lookup returns CDR1 ENHRY and CDR2 SYGVKD. The CDR3 loop reads CAISESGTGGNQPQHF. CDR3 bases: TGTGCCATCAGTGAGTCAGGGACAGGGGGGAATCAGCCCCAGCATTTT.

The chain has TRBV7-9 and TRBJ2-1; possible D gene TRBD2, 6 bases. The CDR3 is 13 amino acids. Trimming stripped 8 bases from V and 6 bases from J, with 14 bases between. In germline, CDR1 is SEHNR, CDR2 FQNEAQ (reference sequence). The CDR3 sequence: CASQLGGGNEQFF. The CDR3 bases are TGTGCCAGCCAGCTGGGGGGTGGCAATGAGCAGTTCTTC. The full variable domain, rest sourced from reference TRBV7-9 and TRBJ2-1, is DTGVSQNPRHKITKRGQNVTFRCDPISEHNRLYWYRQTLGQGPEFLTYFQNEAQLEKSRLLSDRFSAERPKGSFSTLEIQRTEQGDSAMYLCASQLGGGNEQFFGPGTRLTVL.

The rearrangement joins TRBV11-1 to TRBJ2-2, with D unclear. V dropped 1 base and J dropped 0 bases, with 6 bases sitting between them. CDR1 and CDR2 (germline): SGHAT, FQDESV (reference sequence). The CDR3 is made up of 15 amino acids. Here the CDR3 reads CASSLGWTNTGELFF. CDR3 bases: TGTGCCAGCAGCTTAGGGTGGACGAACACCGGGGAGCTGTTTTTT. Using reference TRBV11-1 and TRBJ2-2 for the parts outside the CDR3, the full variable domain is EAEVAQSPRYKITEKSQAVAFWCDPISGHATLYWYRQILGQGPELLVQFQDESVVDDSQLPKDRFSAERLKGVDSTLKIQPAELGDSAMYLCASSLGWTNTGELFFGEGSRLTVL.

Of note for this clone: The same CDR3 arises from other DNA sequences in this sample as well. This rearrangement joins TRBV7-9 to TRBJ2-7, with no clear D. The CDR3 totals 12 residues. The germline V and J ends were trimmed by 5 bases and 3 bases, with 8 bases remaining between them. Germline V gene lookup returns CDR1 SEHNR and CDR2 FQNEAQ (reference sequence). In DNA form, the CDR3 reads TGTGCCAGCAGCCAAAAAGGCTACGAGCAGTACTTC. Its protein product is CASSQKGYEQYF.

This chain joins TRBV2 and TRBJ1-1; a weak D match, TRBD1 (6 bases). CDR3 length: 13 residues. Germline V gene data show CDR1 as SNHLY and CDR2 as FYNNEI. Between the trimmed V and J ends, which lost 10 bases and 0 bases, there was a span of 12 bases. The CDR3 DNA is TGTGCCATCCACAGGGAGGTGAACACTGAAGCTTTCTTT. Its protein product is CAIHREVNTEAFF.

The V call is TRBV2, the J call TRBJ2-1; 14 positions agree with TRBD2. This CDR3 comprises 16 residues. V dropped 1 base and J dropped 10; count of bases not matched to a gene: 6. Germline lookup yields CDR1 SNHLY and CDR2 FYNNEI. The CDR3 bases are TGTGCCAGCAGTGAAGGACTAGCGGGAGGGTTAAACGAGCAGTTCTTC. Amino acids: CASSEGLAGGLNEQFF.

The genes are TRBV10-1 and TRBJ2-2; 12 nucleotides agree with TRBD1. Looked up from germline, CDR1 is WNHNN and CDR2 is SYGVQD (reference sequence). V was clipped by 8 bases and J by 5 bases; unmatched bases: 3. The CDR3 totals 14 residues. The CDR3 bases are TGCGCCAGCGGGGACAGGGGGCGTACCGGGGAGCTGTTTTTT. It codes for CASGDRGRTGELFF.

The chain combines TRBV11-2 with TRBJ2-1; D gene uncertain. The CDR3 loop spans 12 amino acids. Trimming stripped 3 bases from V and 10 bases from J, with 10 bases between. Per the germline V gene, CDR1 is SGHAT and CDR2 is FQNNGV. CDR3 nucleotides: TGTGCCAGCAGCTTGTCATACGAGGAGCAGTTCTTC. This codes for CASSLSYEEQFF.